The 26 T cell receptor beta chains reported below all come from one sample, sequenced in a study of immune heterogeneity within non-small cell lung tumors. As template, the study used bulk tumor genomic DNA at 550 to 700 ng per sample. Several far-apart biopsies were taken per primary tumor during surgery. Samples came from untreated patients having curative surgery for newly diagnosed non-small cell lung cancer. Multiplex PCR amplified TCR beta CDR3 with 32 V and 13 J primers. TCRdb fed the multiplex PCR reads into MiXCR, producing one record per CDR3 protein. In the table there are 10,000 to 13,000 distinct CDR3 sequences, nearly 30% of which are singletons. The specimen sequenced was lung tumor tissue. These receptors were taken from a woman in her 50s with non-small cell lung cancer.

This clonotype is medium-sized by share. The chain combines TRBV15 with TRBJ1-2; possible D gene TRBD1, 5 bases. CDR1 and CDR2 (germline): LNHNV, YYDKDF (reference sequence). The CDR3 has 16 residues. V lost 0 bases and J lost 4, with 15 bases in between. The CDR3 reads CATSRDLESGGYGYTF. The DNA of the CDR3 is TGTGCCACCAGCAGAGATCTCGAAAGCGGGGGCTATGGCTACACCTTC.

V and J are TRBV27 and TRBJ1-3, with a weak D call TRBD1 (6 bases). CDR3 size: 17 residues. Per the germline V gene, CDR1 is MNHEY and CDR2 is SMNVEV (reference sequence). Trimming took 6 bases from V and 5 from J, leaving 23 bases between them. The CDR3 nucleotides are TGTGCCAGCAGCCGAGCAGCCGCACAGGGACTCCGAAACACCATATATTTT. Amino acids: CASSRAAAQGLRNTIYF.

On this clonotype itself: Because the CDR3 is missing its conserved closing phenylalanine or tryptophan, this is likely a read error. The CDR3 sequence is CAWSVVSWPAPYEQYL. For the CDR3, the DNA is TGTGCCTGGAGTGTGGTTAGTTGGCCAGCCCCCTATGAGCAGTACCTC. The chain combines TRBV30 with TRBJ2-7; D gene ambiguous. The CDR3 extends over 16 amino acids. Germline V lookup: CDR1 GTSNPN, CDR2 SVGIG (reference sequence).

This clonotype is labeled as medium-sized (0.01 to 0.1%). This chain connects TRBV3-1 to TRBJ1-6; D is unresolved. The CDR3 spans 14 residues. CDR1 and CDR2 (germline): LGHDT, YNNKEL (reference sequence). The V gene lost 8 bases and the J gene lost 13 bases, with 21 bases spanning the gap. CDR3 sequence: CASSRAGYRDPLHF. CDR3 nucleotides: TGTGCCAGCTCCCGCGCGGGGTATCGGGATCCCCTCCACTTT.

This clonotype was found many times. The gene calls are TRBV5-6 and TRBJ2-7, with a weak D call TRBD2 (5 bases). Germline-derived CDR1 and CDR2 are SGHDT and YYEEEE. This CDR3 is built from 15 residues. V was shortened by 2 bases and J by 2 bases, with 14 bases between the two germline ends. CDR3 DNA: TGTGCCAGCAGCTTTACGGCAGGAGGTACCTACGAGCAGTACTTC. It encodes CASSFTAGGTYEQYF.

This chain connects TRBV6-1 to TRBJ1-5; tentatively, D is TRBD1 (5 bases). CDR3 length equals 17 residues. The germline CDR1 and CDR2 sequences are MNHNS and SASEGT. The V end lost 7 bases, the J end lost 0 bases, and 19 bases lay between the germline ends. In nucleotides, the CDR3 is TGTGCCAGCACCAACCAGGGAGGGATGTATAGCAATCAGCCCCAGCATTTT. The encoded protein is CASTNQGGMYSNQPQHF.

By its share, this clonotype is medium-sized. The chain has TRBV7-9 and TRBJ2-1; 8 bases align to TRBD1. Germline-derived CDR1 and CDR2 are SEHNR and FQNEAQ (reference sequence). Trimming at V came to 10 bases and at J to 8 bases, leaving 4 bases not matched to a gene. This CDR3 comprises 11 residues. The CDR3 region is CATGQGDEQFF. For the CDR3, the DNA is TGTGCCACCGGACAGGGTGATGAGCAGTTCTTC.

This clonotype has ten or more counts. The chain is built from TRBV6-5 and TRBJ2-7; D is ambiguous. Trimming shortened V by 2 bases and J by 4 bases, and 9 bases separated the two germline ends. The CDR3 covers 13 residues. The V gene's germline CDR1 is MNHEY and CDR2 SVGAGI. The CDR3 nucleotides read TGTGCCAGCAGTTACGGGAACAGATACGAGCAGTACTTC. This encodes CASSYGNRYEQYF.

In its sample, this clonotype was seen many times. The V call is TRBV30, the J call TRBJ1-4; 9 nucleotides agree with TRBD1. This CDR3 region has 14 residues. The germline V gene encodes CDR1 GTSNPN and CDR2 SVGIG (reference sequence). Losses at the gene ends were 5 bases for V and 8 bases for J; bases not matched to a gene: 9. CDR3 in DNA: TGTGCCTGGGGGGGGGGACAGGGTGGAGAAAAACTGTTTTTT. This sequence encodes CAWGGGQGGEKLFF.

This clonotype came up many times. The junction departs from germline at one end; a sequencing error may be responsible. This chain connects TRBV6-2 or TRBV6-3 to TRBJ2-7, with 8 positions matching TRBD1. CDR1 is MNHEY, CDR2 SVGEGT, per germline. The CDR3 loop spans 15 amino acids. CDR3 region: CASRYSRTGSYEQYF. Here the CDR3 DNA reads TGTGCCAGCAGATACTCCAGGACAGGGTCTTACGAGCAGTACTTC.

In regard to this clonotype: A read error is possible here, since a much larger clone lies one base away. The chain employs TRBV6-2 or TRBV6-3 and TRBJ1-5; 10 bases align to TRBD1. V lost 5 bases, J lost 4 bases, and 5 bases stayed unmatched. The germline CDR1 and CDR2 sequences are MNHEY and SVGEGT. CDR3 length: 15 amino acids. The CDR3 spells CASSPGDRGNQPQHF. CDR3 nucleotides: TGTGCCAGCAGTCCCGGGGACAGGGGAAATCAGCCCCAGCATTTT.

This clonotype was seen at least ten times. The chain links TRBV20-1 to TRBJ2-7; 7 bases align to TRBD1. Germline loops: CDR1 DFQATT, CDR2 SNEGSKA (reference sequence). The CDR3 sequence is 12 residues long. The V and J ends lost 6 bases and 3 bases, in that order; junction bases with no gene match: 5. CDR3 residues: CSAMGQNYEQYF. In nucleotides, the CDR3 is TGCAGTGCCATGGGACAGAACTACGAGCAGTACTTC.

This clonotype was seen repeatedly, ten times or more. The CDR3 DNA sequence: TGTGCCAGCAGTGAGGCTAGCGCCTACAATGAGCAGTTCTTC. It translates to CASSEASAYNEQFF. The chain joins TRBV2 to TRBJ2-1; possibly TRBD2 for D (6 bases). Germline V CDR1 and CDR2: SNHLY, FYNNEI. The CDR3 length is 14 residues. With 3 bases removed from V and 2 bases from J, the gap between germline ends came to 8 bases.

Comment on this clonotype: A read error may be the cause here, since a much bigger clone is one base away. J is TRBJ1-2 and V is TRBV28; 12 bases agree with TRBD1. CDR1 and CDR2 (germline): MDHEN, SYDVKM. The CDR3 covers 15 residues. The CDR3 DNA is TGTGCCAGCAGTTTAATGGGACAGGGGGCCTATAGCTACACCTTC. Its protein product is CASSLMGQGAYSYTF.

This clonotype appeared a few times. The V gene is TRBV20-1, the J gene TRBJ2-4, with D uncertain. The CDR3 length is 17 residues. Germline V CDR1 and CDR2: DFQATT, SNEGSKA (reference sequence). V was cut by 0 bases and J by 1 base, with 16 bases left in between. DNA of the CDR3: TGCAGTGCTAGAGATCGTGTAAGGTTGTCGGCCAAAAACATTCAGTACTTC. Translated, it gives CSARDRVRLSAKNIQYF.

This clonotype was picked up one time. This rearrangement joins TRBV20-1 to TRBJ2-2, with 10 bases identical to TRBD2. The V gene's germline CDR1 is DFQATT and CDR2 SNEGSKA (reference sequence). This CDR3 is 16 amino acids long. After removal of 5 bases from V and 3 bases from J, the junction contained 9 bases not matched to a gene. Here the CDR3 reads CSALAGERADTGELFF. The CDR3, as DNA: TGCAGTGCTCTAGCGGGAGAGAGGGCGGACACCGGGGAGCTGTTTTTT.

The sample holds many counts of this clonotype. The chain joins TRBV27 to TRBJ2-3; TRBD2 matches 8 bases. V was pared by 5 bases and J by 1 base, with 8 bases of the junction left unmatched. The germline gives CDR1 MNHEY, CDR2 SMNVEV (reference sequence). The CDR3 runs 16 residues. The CDR3 here is CASSHRTSLGTDTQYF. DNA of the CDR3: TGTGCCAGCAGTCACAGGACTAGCCTCGGCACAGATACGCAGTATTTT.

To note about this clonotype: A single base separates this from a much larger clone, so it may be a read error. This chain uses TRBV24-1 with TRBJ2-1, with D uncertain. The CDR3 loop spans 14 amino acids. Trimming removed 9 bases at V and 0 bases at J, with 11 bases between. CDR1 and CDR2 (germline): KGHDR, SFDVKD. The CDR3 bases are TGTGCCACCTCTGTGACATCCTCCTACAATGAGCAGTTCTTC. It encodes CATSVTSSYNEQFF.

The J gene is TRBJ2-1, the V gene TRBV6-5; no firm D call. Germline V CDR1 and CDR2: MNHEY, SVGAGI. The length of the CDR3 is 12 residues. V dropped 2 bases and J dropped 7 bases, with 6 bases sitting between them. This chain's CDR3 is CASSYPKNEQFF. The CDR3 nucleotides are TGTGCCAGCAGTTACCCAAAAAATGAGCAGTTCTTC.

The table lists this clonotype with many counts. This rearrangement joins TRBV18 to TRBJ2-2; D remains unclear. Trimming shortened V by 3 bases and J by 0 bases, and 2 bases separated the two germline ends. Germline loops: CDR1 KGHSH, CDR2 LQKENI. The CDR3 spans 13 residues. The CDR3 nucleotides read TGTGCCAGCTCACCCCCGAACACCGGGGAGCTGTTTTTT. Amino acids: CASSPPNTGELFF.

The chain uses TRBV5-1 and TRBJ1-5; a possible D gene is TRBD1 (5 bases). Trimming removed 1 base from V and 7 bases from J, with 9 bases in between. The CDR3 runs to 13 residues. Germline assignment: CDR1 SGHRS and CDR2 YFSETQ. CDR3 sequence reads: CASSLSRGQPQHF. The CDR3, as DNA: TGCGCCAGCAGCTTGTCCCGGGGGCAGCCCCAGCATTTT. Complete variable domain (other parts from reference TRBV5-1 and TRBJ1-5): KAGVTQTPRYLIKTRGQQVTLSCSPISGHRSVSWYQQTPGQGLQFLFEYFSETQRNKGNFPGRFSGRQFSNSRSEMNVSTLELGDSALYLCASSLSRGQPQHFGDGTRLSIL.

By frequency in the sample, this clonotype is medium-sized. The CDR3 reads CASSSAWDQETQYF. CDR3 nucleotides: TGTGCCAGCAGTTCCGCCTGGGATCAAGAGACCCAGTACTTC. The chain combines TRBV28 with TRBJ2-5, with unresolved D. This CDR3 has 14 amino acids. The V and J ends lost 4 bases and 2 bases respectively, with 11 bases between them. Germline V gene sequence: CDR1 MDHEN, CDR2 SYDVKM.

There are a few counts of this clonotype. The chain is built from TRBV29-1 and TRBJ2-7; D might be TRBD1 (6 bases). V was pared by 0 bases and J by 4 bases, with 13 bases between. The germline gives CDR1 SQVTM, CDR2 ANQGSEA. This CDR3 is 14 amino acids long. This CDR3 reads CSVEDPGHKYEQYF. CDR3 DNA sequence: TGCAGCGTTGAAGACCCGGGACACAAATACGAGCAGTACTTC.

This clonotype was observed once. The chain couples TRBV30 to TRBJ2-2; the match to TRBD1 covers 9 bases. CDR3 size: 16 residues. Germline V CDR1 and CDR2: GTSNPN, SVGIG (reference sequence). Trimming cost V 0 bases and J 3 bases; bases outside gene matches: 5. Written as DNA, the CDR3 is TGTGCCTGGAGTGTAAGGGGACAGGGCTACACCGGGGAGCTGTTTTTT. Its translation is CAWSVRGQGYTGELFF.

A word on this clonotype: A read error is possible here, since a much larger clone lies one base away. The chain couples TRBV5-1 to TRBJ1-5; 9 bases are shared with TRBD1. Germline V gene data show CDR1 as SGHRS and CDR2 as YFSETQ. V gave up 2 bases and J gave up 8 bases; unmatched junction bases: 8. The length of the CDR3 is 15 residues. CDR3 DNA sequence: TGCGCCAGCAGCTTAGGACAGGGGTTGGGGAAGCCCCAGCATTTT. It translates to CASSLGQGLGKPQHF.

The DNA of the CDR3 is TGTGCCAGCAGTTACTCAGCGGATCCGGAGACCCAGTACTTC. Translation gives CASSYSADPETQYF. The rearrangement uses TRBV6-2 or TRBV6-3 and TRBJ2-5; perhaps TRBD2 as D (5 bases). V lost 0 bases and J 5 bases, leaving 10 bases between the germline ends. The V gene's germline CDR1 is MNHEY and CDR2 SVGEGT. This CDR3 spans 14 amino acids.